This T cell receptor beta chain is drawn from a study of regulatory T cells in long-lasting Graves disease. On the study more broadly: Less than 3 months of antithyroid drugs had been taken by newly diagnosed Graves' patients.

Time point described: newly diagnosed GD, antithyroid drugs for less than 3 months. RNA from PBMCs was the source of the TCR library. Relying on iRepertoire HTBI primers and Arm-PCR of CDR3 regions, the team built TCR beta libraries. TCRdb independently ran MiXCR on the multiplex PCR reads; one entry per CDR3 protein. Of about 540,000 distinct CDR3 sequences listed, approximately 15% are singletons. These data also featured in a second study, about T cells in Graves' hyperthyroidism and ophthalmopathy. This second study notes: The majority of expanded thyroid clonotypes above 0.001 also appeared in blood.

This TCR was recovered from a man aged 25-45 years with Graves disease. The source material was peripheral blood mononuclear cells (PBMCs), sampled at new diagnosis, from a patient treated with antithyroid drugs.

CDR3 coding DNA: TGCAGTGCCAGACGGACGACGCAAACCTACGAGCAGTACTTC. Translation: CSARRTTQTYEQYF. This chain links TRBV20-1 with TRBJ2-7, with unresolved D. Trimming cost V 6 bases and J 2 bases, with 17 bases left between them. The CDR3 is made up of 14 amino acids. CDR1 and CDR2 from the germline V gene are DFQATT and SNEGSKA (reference sequence).